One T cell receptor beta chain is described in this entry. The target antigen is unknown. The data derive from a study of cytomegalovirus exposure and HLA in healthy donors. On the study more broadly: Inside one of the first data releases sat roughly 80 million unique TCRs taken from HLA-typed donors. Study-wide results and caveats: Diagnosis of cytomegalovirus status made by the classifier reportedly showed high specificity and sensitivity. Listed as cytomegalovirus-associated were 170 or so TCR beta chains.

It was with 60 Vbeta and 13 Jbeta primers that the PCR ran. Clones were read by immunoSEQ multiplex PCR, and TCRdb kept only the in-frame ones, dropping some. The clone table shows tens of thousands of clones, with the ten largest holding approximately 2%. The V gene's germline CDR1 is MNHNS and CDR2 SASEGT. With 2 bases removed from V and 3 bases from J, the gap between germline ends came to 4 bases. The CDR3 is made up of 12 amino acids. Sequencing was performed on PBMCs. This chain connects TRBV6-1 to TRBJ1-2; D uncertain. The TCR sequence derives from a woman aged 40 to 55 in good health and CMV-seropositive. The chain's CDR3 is CASSEQYYGYTF. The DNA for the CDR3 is TGTGCCAGCAGTGAACAGTACTATGGCTACACCTTC.